This T cell receptor (beta chain) was documented in a study of molecular identifiers for immune sequencing clone quantification. CD8+CD4-CCR7+CD45RA+ cells were sorted as naive CD8 T cells. With V trimmed by 3 bases and J by 8 bases, 3 bases remained unmatched. Germline CDR1 LGHDT, CDR2 YNNKEL (reference sequence). The CDR3 runs 12 residues. Each CDR3 protein gets one entry after TCRdb re-called the PCR reads with MiXCR. Of about 36,000 distinct CDR3 sequences in the sample, roughly 20% are singletons; the top ten hold about 6.9%. About this clonotype: The CDR3 does not end in the conserved phenylalanine or tryptophan, so this is likely a read error.

The clonotype was recovered from a human donor in good health. Some libraries in this study had Jurkat cell RNA spiked in. The specimen was naive CD8+ T cells from blood, with Jurkat cell RNA spiked in. Indicated subset: FACS-sorted CD8+CD4-CCR7+CD45RA+ naive T cells. This chain links TRBV3-1 with TRBJ1-2, with TRBD1 identical over 7 bases. The CDR3 DNA reads as TGTGCCAGCAGCCACAGGGGGTGGGGCTACACCCTC. It yields the protein CASSHRGWGYTL.